These 20 T cell receptor beta chains were all obtained from the same sample, sequenced in a study of blood T cells in healthy people across ages. Then a second PCR, running about 6 to 11 cycles, was carried out with a sample-barcoded 5' primer and a J-beta primer mix. Each CDR3 protein gets one entry after TCRdb re-called the 5' RACE reads with MiXCR. The sample gives about 780,000 distinct CDR3 sequences, about 26% of which show up once; 2.5% to 3.5% is in the top ten. These data were also filed under a second study, of T cells of mothers and their children.

Sequencing was carried out using blood. These receptor sequences come from a boy aged 5 to 17 in good health.

This clonotype was counted only a few times. V is TRBV28 and J is TRBJ2-6; no firm D call. CDR1 and CDR2 (germline): MDHEN, SYDVKM. The CDR3 has 13 residues. Trimming shortened V by 8 bases and J by 4 bases, and 9 bases separated the two germline ends. The DNA of the CDR3 is TGTGCCAGCCGCCGCATGGGGGCCAACGTCCTGACTTTC. Amino acid sequence: CASRRMGANVLTF.

This clonotype has just a few counts. V usage is TRBV29-1 and J usage is TRBJ2-7, with TRBD2 as a possible D gene (5 bases). In germline, CDR1 is SQVTM, CDR2 ANQGSEA. The length of the CDR3 is 13 residues. The V and J ends lost 7 bases and 1 base respectively, with 14 bases between them. The CDR3 DNA is TGCAGCGCCGCGCGAGGGTTATCCTACGAGCAGTACTTC. Encoded protein: CSAARGLSYEQYF.

As regards this clonotype: The junction departs from germline at one end; a sequencing error may be responsible. The chain employs TRBV6-5 and TRBJ1-1; no clear D gene. This CDR3 region has 15 residues. CDR1 and CDR2 (germline): MNHEY, SVGAGI. The CDR3 region has the DNA TGCGCCAGCAGTTACTCTCAGAACCTGGGGACTGAAGCTTTCTTT. Encoded protein: CASSYSQNLGTEAFF.

The V and J genes are TRBV14 and TRBJ1-3; D is unresolved. Trimming removed 3 bases at V and 4 bases at J, with 19 bases between. The CDR3 has 17 amino acids. The germline V gene encodes CDR1 SGHDN and CDR2 FVKESK. The CDR3 sequence is CASSHLGRIGLGNTIYF. CDR3 DNA sequence: TGTGCCAGCAGCCACCTAGGACGGATCGGACTGGGAAACACCATATATTTT.

Only a few counts were recorded for this clonotype. The chain uses TRBV20-1 and TRBJ2-1; 11 positions agree with TRBD2. The CDR3 runs to 16 residues. Germline V gives CDR1 DFQATT, CDR2 SNEGSKA (reference sequence). V shed 1 base, J shed 5 bases, and the junction held 7 bases outside the gene matches. The CDR3 bases are TGCAGTGCTAGAGCCGAAGGGACTAGCGGAGACAATGAGCAGTTCTTC. Translating it yields CSARAEGTSGDNEQFF.

The chain is built from TRBV20-1 and TRBJ1-1; the D is unclear. The germline V gene has CDR1 DFQATT and CDR2 SNEGSKA (reference sequence). The CDR3 runs 13 residues. V shed 4 bases and J shed 1 base, with 10 bases lying between them. CDR3: CSATPPGNTEAFF. The CDR3 DNA reads as TGCAGTGCTACCCCGCCAGGGAACACTGAAGCTTTCTTT.

The rearrangement joins TRBV11-2 to TRBJ2-2; perhaps TRBD1 as D (7 bases). Trimming shortened V by 1 base and J by 4 bases, and 13 bases separated the two germline ends. This CDR3 has 16 residues. CDR1 and CDR2 (germline): SGHAT, FQNNGV. The CDR3 is CASSLGGGGITGELFF. The CDR3 region has the DNA TGTGCCAGCAGCTTAGGTGGAGGGGGCATCACCGGGGAGCTGTTTTTT.

This clonotype turned up a few times. A junction boundary mismatches the germline segment, possibly from a read error. The chain combines TRBV3-1 with TRBJ2-5; D remains ambiguous. Germline V gives CDR1 LGHDT, CDR2 YNNKEL (reference sequence). There are 14 residues in the CDR3. Here the CDR3 DNA reads TGTGCCGGCAGCCAACAGAGCCACCAAGAGACCCAGTACTTC. Residues: CAGSQQSHQETQYF.

In this sample, this clonotype turned up many times. The CDR3 bases are TGTGCCAGCAGCCCAGACGTCCAAGAGACCCAGTACTTC. Its protein is CASSPDVQETQYF. The chain joins TRBV9 to TRBJ2-5, with D hard to call. CDR1 is SGDLS and CDR2 is YYNGEE in the germline V gene. The CDR3 loop spans 13 amino acids. The ends were cut back, 4 bases at V and 1 base at J, with 8 bases in the middle.

The rearrangement uses TRBV20-1 and TRBJ2-1, with TRBD1 matching over 7 bases. V lost 3 bases, J lost 10 bases, and 12 bases stayed unmatched. The CDR3 length is 14 residues. CDR1 DFQATT and CDR2 SNEGSKA come from the germline V gene (reference sequence). The DNA of the CDR3 is TGCAGTGCTAGCCCGGGACAGCCATCGGCAGAGCAGTTCTTC. It codes for CSASPGQPSAEQFF.

There are a few counts of this clonotype. CDR3: CASSYSRRRGETQYF. CDR3 coding DNA: TGTGCCAGCAGTTACTCCCGGCGGCGGGGAGAGACCCAGTACTTC. The chain links TRBV6-5 to TRBJ2-5, with D maybe TRBD2 (6 bases). Germline loops: CDR1 MNHEY, CDR2 SVGAGI. The CDR3 extends over 15 amino acids. Between the trimmed V and J ends, which lost 0 bases and 4 bases, there was a span of 12 bases.

This chain joins TRBV3-1 and TRBJ1-3; 8 positions match TRBD1. The CDR3 is 16 amino acids. The germline gives CDR1 LGHDT, CDR2 YNNKEL (reference sequence). J lost 2 bases, V lost 2 bases, and 5 bases had no gene match. CDR3: CASSQYDRGAGNTIYF. DNA for the CDR3: TGTGCCAGCAGCCAATACGACAGGGGAGCTGGAAACACCATATATTTT.

This chain connects TRBV7-9 to TRBJ2-2, with D perhaps TRBD2 (5 bases). CDR3 length: 16 amino acids. V dropped 5 bases and J dropped 3 bases, with 16 bases sitting between them. Germline CDR1 is SEHNR and CDR2 is FQNEAQ (reference sequence). The CDR3 here is CASSDPASGYTGELFF. For the CDR3, the DNA is TGTGCCAGCAGCGACCCTGCCAGCGGATACACCGGGGAGCTGTTTTTT. The variable domain in full, completed from reference TRBV7-9 and TRBJ2-2, reads DTGVSQNPRHKITKRGQNVTFRCDPISEHNRLYWYRQTLGQGPEFLTYFQNEAQLEKSRLLSDRFSAERPKGSFSTLEIQRTEQGDSAMYLCASSDPASGYTGELFFGEGSRLTVL.

The chain carries TRBV12-3 or TRBV12-4 and TRBJ1-2, with 9 bases identical to TRBD1. The ends lost 7 bases at V and 5 bases at J; junction bases unmatched: 8. The length of the CDR3 is 14 residues. CDR3 bases: TGTGCCAGCACCAGACAGGGGGGAGGGTATGGCTACACCTTC. This encodes CASTRQGGGYGYTF.

The chain links TRBV5-1 to TRBJ1-1; 7 nucleotides line up with TRBD1. V dropped 5 bases and J dropped 3; count of bases not matched to a gene: 4. Germline CDR1 is SGHRS and CDR2 is YFSETQ. This CDR3 is 13 amino acids long. This CDR3 reads CASRIGGDTEAFF. The CDR3 DNA follows: TGCGCCAGCAGGATAGGGGGCGACACTGAAGCTTTCTTT.

The rearrangement links TRBV4-2 to TRBJ2-3; 8 bases match TRBD2. V dropped 0 bases and J dropped 4; count of bases not matched to a gene: 12. The germline V gene has CDR1 LGHNA and CDR2 YNFKEQ. The CDR3 is 18 amino acids. DNA for the CDR3: TGTGCCAGCAGCCAAGATCGGGGCCGGGGGGGCCGAGCAGATACGCAGTATTTT. Protein sequence: CASSQDRGRGGRADTQYF.

V is TRBV20-1 and J is TRBJ2-5, with TRBD2 identical over 8 bases. This CDR3 has 14 amino acids. Germline V gene lookup returns CDR1 DFQATT and CDR2 SNEGSKA (reference sequence). V trimming: 7 bases; J trimming: 4 bases; junction bases outside the gene matches: 11. The CDR3 DNA reads TGCAGTGGTCTAGGGCGGGGGGCCTCAGAGACCCAGTACTTC. Amino acids: CSGLGRGASETQYF.

This sequence joins TRBV7-9 and TRBJ1-6; no clear D. CDR3 length: 17 residues. Germline V gene sequence: CDR1 SEHNR, CDR2 FQNEAQ (reference sequence). The ends were cut back, 6 bases at V and 9 bases at J, with 24 bases in the middle. CDR3 coding DNA: TGTGCCAGCAGTCGACCGGGCCAATCCTTAAGGAGTTCACCCCTCCACTTT. This encodes CASSRPGQSLRSSPLHF.

This clonotype was found a few times. The chain has TRBV4-1 and TRBJ1-5; D uncertain. Per germline, CDR1 MGHRA and CDR2 YSYEKL. This CDR3 is built from 15 residues. Deletions cut 4 bases from V and 0 bases from J, with 10 bases between. CDR3 DNA sequence: TGCGCCAGCAGCCGAAGGATTGATAGCAATCAGCCCCAGCATTTT. This codes for CASSRRIDSNQPQHF.

This clonotype was counted between two and nine times. The chain has TRBV29-1 and TRBJ2-7; no reliable D call. Trimming took 6 bases from V and 2 from J, leaving 14 bases between them. Germline values: CDR1 SQVTM, CDR2 ANQGSEA. This CDR3 comprises 13 residues. CDR3 loop: CSVTLDSAYEQYF. The CDR3 bases are TGCAGCGTGACACTTGACTCTGCCTACGAGCAGTACTTC.